The present T cell receptor beta chain was sequenced within a study of OX40 agonist ivuxolimab in advanced cancers. Overall study context: Past anti-PD-1, anti-PD-L1 or anti-CTLA-4 therapy was accepted, and roughly 42% had received some. Study observations and caveats: Among some nonresponders, normalized T-cell clonal expansion was also low.

This clone has a handful of counts. Antigen: not known. Repertoires were generated with immunoSEQ multiplex PCR, while TCRdb's copy carries only in-frame clones and drops some. The data hold around 10,000 clones, with about four fifths observed a single time. Germline V CDR1 and CDR2: LNHDA, SQIVND (reference sequence). This CDR3 is 12 amino acids long. With 5 bases clipped from V and 8 bases from J, the junction kept 5 bases outside the gene matches. This specimen consisted of CD4+ or CD8+ T cells sorted from blood, obtained in a trial of the OX40 agonist ivuxolimab. The V and J genes are TRBV19 and TRBJ1-1, with 7 bases lining up with TRBD1. The source is an adult with an advanced solid tumor such as melanoma, head and neck, liver or kidney cancer. The CDR3 reads CASSGGQPEAFF. In nucleotides, the CDR3 is TGTGCCAGTAGTGGGGGACAGCCCGAAGCTTTCTTT. Filled out from reference TRBV19 and TRBJ1-1, the complete variable domain reads DGGITQSPKYLFRKEGQNVTLSCEQNLNHDAMYWYRQDPGQGLRLIYYSQIVNDFQKGDIAEGYSVSREKKESFPLTVTSAQKNPTAFYLCASSGGQPEAFFGQGTRLTVV.